These 23 T cell receptor beta chains were sequenced from one sample in a study of T cell responses to AZD1222 COVID-19 vaccine. The protocol was immunoSEQ multiplex PCR, while the TCRdb copy is restricted to in-frame clones and leaves out a portion. The sample includes about 150,000 clones, around 90% of them seen just once. The material sequenced was peripheral blood, taken on day 0 of AZD1222 vaccination. The receptors were sampled from an adult in good health.

The J gene is TRBJ2-1, the V gene TRBV9, with 9 positions matching TRBD2. This CDR3 spans 16 amino acids. Trimming took 4 bases from V and 6 from J; bases not matched to a gene: 11. From germline, CDR1 is SGDLS and CDR2 YYNGEE. This chain's CDR3 is CASSPAGGTSPNEQFF. In nucleotides, the CDR3 is TGTGCCAGCAGCCCGGCCGGGGGGACTAGCCCCAATGAGCAGTTCTTC. Full variable domain (remainder filled in from reference TRBV9 and TRBJ2-1): DSGVTQTPKHLITATGQRVTLRCSPRSGDLSVYWYQQSLDQGLQFLIQYYNGEERAKGNILERFSAQQFPDLHSELNLSSLELGDSALYFCASSPAGGTSPNEQFFGPGTRLTVL.

This chain uses TRBV5-5 with TRBJ1-2, with D unresolved. CDR1 is SGHKS and CDR2 is YYEKEE in the germline V gene (reference sequence). Trimming shortened V by 4 bases and J by 4 bases, and 14 bases separated the two germline ends. This CDR3 has 14 residues. This CDR3 is CASSDMGPIYGYTF. CDR3 sequence (DNA): TGTGCCAGCAGCGATATGGGCCCAATCTATGGCTACACCTTC.

Here the CDR3 DNA reads TGTGCCAGCAGCTTAAGACTAGCGGGGGGAAAGACCCAGTACTTC. Its protein is CASSLRLAGGKTQYF. The chain combines TRBV7-3 with TRBJ2-5; 13 bases map to TRBD2. Germline V CDR1 and CDR2: SGHTA, FQGTGA. J lost 6 bases, V lost 1 base, and 2 bases had no gene match. This CDR3 is 15 amino acids long.

V is TRBV14 and J is TRBJ2-3, with D tentatively TRBD2 (7 bases). The CDR3 has 14 amino acids. The V end lost 2 bases, the J end lost 5 bases, and 11 bases lay between the germline ends. CDR1 SGHDN and CDR2 FVKESK come from the germline V gene. CDR3 sequence reads: CASSQRGAEDTQYF. The CDR3 nucleotides read TGTGCCAGCAGCCAACGGGGGGCGGAAGATACGCAGTATTTT.

V is TRBV18 and J is TRBJ1-2; possibly TRBD1 for D (6 bases). V lost 3 bases and J lost 4, with 21 bases in between. The CDR3 consists of 17 residues. The germline gives CDR1 KGHSH, CDR2 LQKENI. The CDR3 reads CASSPSGRGGKIYGYTF. CDR3 coding DNA: TGTGCCAGCTCACCTTCCGGTAGGGGGGGCAAGATCTATGGCTACACCTTC.

This clone has just one count. V and J are TRBV7-6 and TRBJ2-3, with 11 bases fitting TRBD1. The CDR3 length is 15 residues. V was pared by 4 bases and J by 5 bases, with 5 bases of the junction left unmatched. Per germline, CDR1 SGHVS and CDR2 FNYEAQ. As DNA, the CDR3 is TGTGCCAGCAGCTATGGACAGGGGGCTGGAGATACGCAGTATTTT. Protein: CASSYGQGAGDTQYF.

The gene calls are TRBV12-2 and TRBJ1-2; the DNA was not used to check the table's D call, TRBD1. TRBV12-2 is tagged as a pseudogene. This CDR3 is 14 amino acids long. The CDR3: CASRLEAGNYGYTF. The CDR3 region has the DNA TGTGCAAGTCGCTTAGAGGCAGGTAACTATGGCTACACCTTC.

V is TRBV6-5 and J is TRBJ1-5; D unclear. Trimming cost V 2 bases and J 6 bases, with 5 bases left between them. Germline CDR1 and CDR2: MNHEY and SVGAGI. The CDR3 length is 12 residues. CDR3 sequence reads: CASSYLGQPQHF. The CDR3 DNA follows: TGTGCCAGCAGTTACCTCGGTCAGCCCCAGCATTTT.

V gene TRBV5-1 combines with J gene TRBJ2-3, with D possibly TRBD1 on 5 matching bases. Germline values: CDR1 SGHRS, CDR2 YFSETQ. The CDR3 has 15 residues. The V end lost 3 bases, the J end lost 1 base, and 12 bases lay between the germline ends. The DNA of the CDR3 is TGCGCCAGCAGCTATGGCGACAGCCGCACAGATACGCAGTATTTT. The encoded protein is CASSYGDSRTDTQYF.

The chain has TRBV7-2 and TRBJ2-3; D is unclear. Trimming shortened V by 0 bases and J by 3 bases, and 7 bases separated the two germline ends. The CDR3 is 14 amino acids. The germline gives CDR1 SGHTA, CDR2 FQGNSA. The CDR3 is CASSLARRTDTQYF. As DNA, the CDR3 is TGTGCCAGCAGCTTAGCCAGGCGGACAGATACGCAGTATTTT.

The chain links TRBV4-2 to TRBJ1-5; possibly TRBD1 for D (6 bases). Trimming left V 2 bases short and J 0 bases short, with 11 bases between. The CDR3 runs 16 residues. Germline V gives CDR1 LGHNA, CDR2 YNFKEQ. The CDR3 loop is CASSQTLQGSNQPQHF. The CDR3 DNA follows: TGTGCCAGCAGCCAAACCTTACAGGGTAGCAATCAGCCCCAGCATTTT.

The J gene is TRBJ2-5, the V gene TRBV7-8; TRBD1 aligns across 10 bases. The CDR3 loop spans 15 amino acids. Losses at the gene ends were 7 bases for V and 5 bases for J; bases not matched to a gene: 10. Per the germline V gene, CDR1 is SGHVS and CDR2 is FQNEAQ. The chain's CDR3 is CASNIGDRGSETQYF. CDR3 nucleotide sequence: TGTGCCAGCAACATCGGGGACAGGGGTTCGGAGACCCAGTACTTC. Full variable domain (missing parts from reference TRBV7-8 and TRBJ2-5): GAGVSQSPRYKVAKRGQDVALRCDPISGHVSLFWYQQALGQGPEFLTYFQNEAQLDKSGLPSDRFFAERPEGSVSTLKIQRTQQEDSAVYLCASNIGDRGSETQYFGPGTRLLVL.

The rearrangement uses TRBV19 and TRBJ2-5; D may be TRBD2 (6 bases). V lost 6 bases, J lost 5 bases, and 22 bases lay in between. The V gene's germline CDR1 is LNHDA and CDR2 SQIVND (reference sequence). This CDR3 is built from 16 residues. The CDR3 loop reads CASSPFGQGGLETQYF. The CDR3 bases are TGTGCCAGTAGCCCTTTCGGGCAGGGAGGTCTGGAGACCCAGTACTTC.

J is TRBJ2-5 and V is TRBV29-1, with D possibly TRBD2 on 6 matching bases. Germline CDR1 and CDR2: SQVTM and ANQGSEA. V was shortened by 8 bases and J by 4 bases, with 20 bases between the two germline ends. The CDR3 is 14 amino acids. Here the CDR3 reads CSTNPGTSPETQYF. In DNA form, the CDR3 reads TGCAGCACCAATCCCGGGACTTCCCCAGAGACCCAGTACTTC.

The rearrangement joins TRBV6-1 to TRBJ1-1; D unclear. The CDR3 runs to 16 residues. V was clipped by 4 bases and J by 4 bases, with 19 bases between them. The germline V gene encodes CDR1 MNHNS and CDR2 SASEGT. CDR3 loop: CASSVRSPGLGTEAFF. The DNA for the CDR3 is TGTGCCAGCAGTGTGAGGTCCCCGGGGTTGGGCACTGAAGCTTTCTTT.

The chain employs TRBV7-9 and TRBJ2-7; 8 bases are a match to TRBD1. The ends lost 5 bases at V and 5 bases at J; junction bases unmatched: 11. The V gene's germline CDR1 is SEHNR and CDR2 FQNEAQ (reference sequence). The CDR3 is 15 amino acids. CDR3 in DNA: TGTGCCAGCAGCCTCCGGGACAGGTTTCCCAACGAGCAGTACTTC. Protein: CASSLRDRFPNEQYF. Drawing the rest from reference TRBV7-9 and TRBJ2-7, the complete variable domain is DTGVSQNPRHKITKRGQNVTFRCDPISEHNRLYWYRQTLGQGPEFLTYFQNEAQLEKSRLLSDRFSAERPKGSFSTLEIQRTEQGDSAMYLCASSLRDRFPNEQYFGPGTRLTVT.

The gene calls are TRBV5-1 and TRBJ1-2, with TRBD1 identical over 8 bases. With 0 bases clipped from V and 4 bases from J, the junction kept 5 bases outside the gene matches. Germline-derived CDR1 and CDR2 are SGHRS and YFSETQ. The CDR3 consists of 15 residues. This chain's CDR3 is CASSLVPGQVYGYTF. In DNA form, the CDR3 reads TGCGCCAGCAGCTTGGTTCCGGGACAGGTCTATGGCTACACCTTC.

V is TRBV30 and J is TRBJ1-2; D call uncertain. V was cut by 2 bases and J by 1 base, with 14 bases left in between. The CDR3 is made up of 15 amino acids. From germline, CDR1 is GTSNPN and CDR2 SVGIG (reference sequence). The CDR3 protein is CAWSLWGAGNYGYTF. The CDR3 DNA sequence: TGTGCCTGGAGTCTTTGGGGAGCTGGTAACTATGGCTACACCTTC.

This rearrangement joins TRBV27 to TRBJ1-5; 8 bases align to TRBD1. From germline, CDR1 is MNHEY and CDR2 SMNVEV (reference sequence). The V segment lost 2 bases and the J segment 1 base; nucleotides outside the gene matches: 13. The CDR3 is 19 amino acids. Written as DNA, the CDR3 is TGTGCCAGCAGTTTAAGGGGCAGGGGGCTAATATCGAGCAATCAGCCCCAGCATTTT. This codes for CASSLRGRGLISSNQPQHF.

The rearrangement uses TRBV10-2 and TRBJ1-1, with D unclear. V was clipped by 6 bases and J by 1 base, with 9 bases between them. From germline, CDR1 is WSHSY and CDR2 SAAADI. The CDR3 is 13 amino acids. The CDR3 nucleotides read TGCGCCAGCAGGGCCGGACCGAACACTGAAGCTTTCTTT. Translation: CASRAGPNTEAFF.

This clone was recorded a few times. The chain employs TRBV5-4 and TRBJ2-7; a possible D gene is TRBD2 (5 bases). The germline CDR1 and CDR2 sequences are SGHNT and YYREEE (reference sequence). The CDR3 runs to 13 residues. The V gene lost 3 bases and the J gene lost 6 bases, with 13 bases spanning the gap. The CDR3 region has the DNA TGTGCCAGCAGCTGGAGCCCCCGGGGCGAGCAGTACTTC. It encodes CASSWSPRGEQYF.

J is TRBJ1-1 and V is TRBV7-3; TRBD1 matches at 7 bases. Germline-derived CDR1 and CDR2 are SGHTA and FQGTGA. This CDR3 is built from 13 residues. Trimming removed 4 bases from V and 7 bases from J; junction bases left unmatched: 6. CDR3 sequence (DNA): TGTGCCAGCAGCTCCCGTCCAGGGGGTGAAGCTTTCTTT. It yields the protein CASSSRPGGEAFF.

The V gene is TRBV9, the J gene TRBJ2-5; 10 bases line up with TRBD2. Germline CDR1 and CDR2: SGDLS and YYNGEE. J gave up 5 bases and V 4 bases, and 5 bases lay outside the gene matches. The CDR3 runs 14 residues. Written as DNA, the CDR3 is TGTGCCAGCAGCACTTTTAGCGGGGGGGAGACCCAGTACTTC. As protein: CASSTFSGGETQYF.